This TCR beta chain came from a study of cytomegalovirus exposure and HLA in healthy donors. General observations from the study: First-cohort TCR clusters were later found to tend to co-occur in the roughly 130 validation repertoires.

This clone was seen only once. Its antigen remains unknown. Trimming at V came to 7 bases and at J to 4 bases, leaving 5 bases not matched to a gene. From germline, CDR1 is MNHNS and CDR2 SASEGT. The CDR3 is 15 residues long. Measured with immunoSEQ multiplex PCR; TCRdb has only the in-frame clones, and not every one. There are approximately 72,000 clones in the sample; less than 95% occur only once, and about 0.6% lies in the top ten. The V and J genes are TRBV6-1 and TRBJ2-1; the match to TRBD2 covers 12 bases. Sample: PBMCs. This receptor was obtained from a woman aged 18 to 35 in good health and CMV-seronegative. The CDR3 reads CASKLAGGGYNEQFF. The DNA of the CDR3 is TGTGCCAGCAAACTAGCGGGGGGCGGGTACAATGAGCAGTTCTTC.